These 22 T cell receptor beta chains were all obtained from the same sample, sequenced in a study of blood T cell repertoires in COVID-19. Clones were read by immunoSEQ multiplex PCR, and TCRdb kept only the in-frame ones, dropping some. The sample consists of 240,000 or so clones, 75% to 90% of them appearing once. The sequenced sample was peripheral blood. These receptors were collected from a woman younger than 45 who had recovered from COVID-19.

This rearrangement joins TRBV10-3 to TRBJ1-3; possibly TRBD1 for D (5 bases). The CDR3 covers 14 residues. Trimming stripped 3 bases from V and 2 bases from J, with 8 bases between. The germline gives CDR1 ENHRY, CDR2 SYGVKD. The CDR3 bases are TGTGCCATCAGTGAATGGGGGGCTGGAAACACCATATATTTT. As protein: CAISEWGAGNTIYF.

The chain combines TRBV2 with TRBJ1-5, with D unresolved. This CDR3 has 13 residues. Trimming shortened V by 4 bases and J by 0 bases, and 4 bases separated the two germline ends. The germline gives CDR1 SNHLY, CDR2 FYNNEI. The CDR3 sequence is CASSVYSNQPQHF. The CDR3 nucleotides are TGTGCCAGCAGTGTTTATAGCAATCAGCCCCAGCATTTT.

The gene calls are TRBV19 and TRBJ2-2; 7 bases map to TRBD2. The germline V gene encodes CDR1 LNHDA and CDR2 SQIVND (reference sequence). Trimming removed 8 bases from V and 1 base from J; junction bases left unmatched: 1. CDR3 size: 13 residues. This CDR3 reads CASRTRNTGELFF. In DNA form, the CDR3 reads TGTGCCAGTCGGACTAGGAACACCGGGGAGCTGTTTTTT. The entire variable domain, with the rest obtained from reference TRBV19 and TRBJ2-2, is as follows: DGGITQSPKYLFRKEGQNVTLSCEQNLNHDAMYWYRQDPGQGLRLIYYSQIVNDFQKGDIAEGYSVSREKKESFPLTVTSAQKNPTAFYLCASRTRNTGELFFGEGSRLTVL.

V usage is TRBV19 and J usage is TRBJ1-1; weak D call: TRBD1 (5 bases). The V gene's germline CDR1 is LNHDA and CDR2 SQIVND (reference sequence). The V and J ends lost 9 bases and 6 bases respectively, with 20 bases between them. This CDR3 region has 14 residues. The CDR3 region has the DNA TGTGCCAGCAATGCAGGGCATTCGCACGCTGAAGCTTTCTTT. This encodes CASNAGHSHAEAFF.

This chain joins TRBV28 and TRBJ2-2; TRBD1 matches at 8 bases. Unmatched junction bases numbered 4, after V lost 9 bases and J lost 4 bases. The CDR3 is made up of 13 amino acids. Germline loops: CDR1 MDHEN, CDR2 SYDVKM. The CDR3 is CASTDRVTGELFF. CDR3 bases: TGTGCCAGTACGGACAGGGTCACCGGGGAGCTGTTTTTT.

V gene TRBV24-1 combines with J gene TRBJ1-5; a weak D match, TRBD1 (6 bases). There are 17 residues in the CDR3. V dropped 0 bases and J dropped 6 bases, with 17 bases sitting between them. In germline, CDR1 is KGHDR, CDR2 SFDVKD. CDR3 residues: CATSDLCNREGGQPQHF. CDR3 nucleotide sequence: TGTGCCACCAGTGATTTGTGTAACAGGGAGGGTGGTCAGCCCCAGCATTTT.

CDR3 sequence reads: CASSQLGTGNSPLHF. The CDR3 DNA is TGCGCCAGCAGCCAGCTCGGGACAGGAAATTCACCCCTCCACTTT. The chain uses TRBV4-3 and TRBJ1-6; 8 positions match TRBD1. This CDR3 has 15 amino acids. Germline lookup yields CDR1 LGHNA and CDR2 YSLEER. V gave up 3 bases and J gave up 7 bases; unmatched junction bases: 5.

This clone was seen a single time. The rearrangement joins TRBV9 to TRBJ2-1, with TRBD1 matching over 9 bases. The junction had 2 bases not matched to a gene; V was cut back by 4 bases and J by 3 bases. The V gene's germline CDR1 is SGDLS and CDR2 YYNGEE. The length of the CDR3 is 14 residues. Here the CDR3 DNA reads TGTGCCAGCAGCAAGGGACAGGGCTACAATGAGCAGTTCTTC. This sequence encodes CASSKGQGYNEQFF.

The chain has TRBV3-1 (or the pseudogene TRBV3-2) and TRBJ2-7; TRBD2 agrees at 10 bases. V lost 5 bases to trimming and J lost 0 bases; unmatched junction nucleotides: 10. CDR1 is LGHDT and CDR2 is YNNKEL in the germline V gene (reference sequence). There are 17 residues in the CDR3. The DNA for the CDR3 is TGTGCCAGCAGCTCCCAAGCGGGGGGGCACCGCTCCTACGAGCAGTACTTC. Protein sequence: CASSSQAGGHRSYEQYF.

This clone has more than one count but fewer than ten. This chain uses TRBV19 with TRBJ2-2, with 10 nucleotides matching TRBD1. CDR1 and CDR2 from the germline V gene are LNHDA and SQIVND (reference sequence). The CDR3 totals 15 residues. J was trimmed by 4 bases and V by 1 base; bases with no gene match: 0. The DNA of the CDR3 is TGTGCCAGTAGTATAGGGACAGGGGGCACCGGGGAGCTGTTTTTT. Its protein product is CASSIGTGGTGELFF.

This chain links TRBV7-9 with TRBJ1-2; tentative D call: TRBD1 (5 bases). V shed 5 bases and J shed 3 bases, with 19 bases lying between them. The CDR3 length is 16 residues. The germline CDR1 and CDR2 sequences are SEHNR and FQNEAQ (reference sequence). The CDR3 here is CASSPEEGRSYYGYTF. The CDR3 coding sequence is TGTGCCAGCAGCCCCGAGGAGGGACGGAGCTACTATGGCTACACCTTC.

This clone was observed a single time. This chain uses TRBV29-1 with TRBJ1-2; no reliable D call. The V end was cut by 5 bases, the J end by 3 bases, with 10 bases between. Germline CDR1 and CDR2: SQVTM and ANQGSEA. The CDR3 extends over 12 amino acids. CDR3 in DNA: TGCAGCGTTAGGACGAGGGACTATGGCTACACCTTC. This codes for CSVRTRDYGYTF.

This chain uses TRBV11-3 with TRBJ2-1; the D gene is possibly TRBD2 (6 bases). CDR1 and CDR2 from the germline V gene are SGHNT and YENEEA. The CDR3 has 15 residues. The V gene lost 5 bases and the J gene lost 4 bases, with 15 bases spanning the gap. In nucleotides, the CDR3 is TGTGCCAGCAGCCCTATCACCGGGGGTTACAATGAGCAGTTCTTC. Translated: CASSPITGGYNEQFF.

This clone has only one observation. The rearrangement joins TRBV11-3 to TRBJ1-5; 7 bases are a match to TRBD1. Trimming took 6 bases from V and 4 from J; bases not matched to a gene: 9. Germline V gives CDR1 SGHNT, CDR2 YENEEA. The CDR3 totals 15 residues. The CDR3 sequence is CASSSTGVRNQPQHF. Here the CDR3 DNA reads TGTGCCAGCAGTTCCACAGGGGTAAGGAATCAGCCCCAGCATTTT.

The chain joins TRBV5-1 to TRBJ2-1, with 7 bases lining up with TRBD1. Germline-derived CDR1 and CDR2 are SGHRS and YFSETQ. V lost 2 bases and J lost 2; bases outside the gene matches: 4. The length of the CDR3 is 15 residues. The CDR3 is CASSFTGVAYNEQFF. DNA for the CDR3: TGCGCCAGCAGCTTTACAGGGGTTGCCTACAATGAGCAGTTCTTC. Combining the CDR3 with reference TRBV5-1 and TRBJ2-1 gives the whole variable domain KAGVTQTPRYLIKTRGQQVTLSCSPISGHRSVSWYQQTPGQGLQFLFEYFSETQRNKGNFPGRFSGRQFSNSRSEMNVSTLELGDSALYLCASSFTGVAYNEQFFGPGTRLTVL.

The chain couples TRBV9 to TRBJ1-1; 7 bases match TRBD1. Germline V gene sequence: CDR1 SGDLS, CDR2 YYNGEE. J was trimmed by 4 bases and V by 5 bases; bases with no gene match: 8. This CDR3 has 14 residues. CDR3 DNA sequence: TGTGCCAGCAGTGTCAAGCAGGGGGGCACTGAAGCTTTCTTT. It specifies CASSVKQGGTEAFF.

The genes are TRBV4-1 and TRBJ1-1; D is unresolved. The V and J ends lost 1 base and 1 base respectively, with 4 bases between them. Germline lookup yields CDR1 MGHRA and CDR2 YSYEKL. CDR3 length: 13 amino acids. The CDR3 nucleotides are TGCGCCAGCAGCCAAGCCCAGAACACTGAAGCTTTCTTT. Translating it yields CASSQAQNTEAFF.

CDR3 in DNA: TGTGCCAGCAGCGCGAGCTACGAGCAGTACTTC. It is translated as CASSASYEQYF. This rearrangement joins TRBV11-2 to TRBJ2-7; D is undetermined. Germline lookup yields CDR1 SGHAT and CDR2 FQNNGV. CDR3 length: 11 amino acids. The ends were cut back, 5 bases at V and 3 bases at J, with 5 bases in the middle.

Points on this clone: The junction departs from germline at one end; a sequencing error may be responsible. The chain combines TRBV4-3 with TRBJ1-3, with D maybe TRBD1 (6 bases). Germline V gene sequence: CDR1 LGHNA, CDR2 YSLEER. This CDR3 has 15 residues. The CDR3 DNA reads TGCGCCAGCAGCGAAGAAAGGGGGTCGGCGGACACCATATATTTT. This gives the protein CASSEERGSADTIYF.

The genes are TRBV7-2 and TRBJ1-5; 7 bases line up with TRBD1. The V and J ends lost 3 bases and 2 bases, in that order; junction bases with no gene match: 7. There are 16 residues in the CDR3. Per the germline V gene, CDR1 is SGHTA and CDR2 is FQGNSA. CDR3 nucleotides: TGTGCCAGCAGCTTCACAGGGGTAATGGGCAATCAGCCCCAGCATTTT. Its protein is CASSFTGVMGNQPQHF.

The rearrangement uses TRBV15 and TRBJ1-5; D possibly corresponds to TRBD1 (5 bases). CDR1 and CDR2 from the germline V gene are LNHNV and YYDKDF (reference sequence). This CDR3 comprises 18 residues. Deletions cut 0 bases from V and 0 bases from J, with 15 bases between. The CDR3 protein is CATSRDQPTGDSNQPQHF. CDR3 coding DNA: TGTGCCACCAGCAGAGATCAGCCTACGGGGGATAGCAATCAGCCCCAGCATTTT.

A remark on this clone: The sample holds other DNA sequences that translate to the same CDR3. The genes are TRBV12-3 or TRBV12-4 and TRBJ1-1; no clear D. This CDR3 is 13 amino acids long. Trimming removed 2 bases at V and 1 base at J, with 5 bases between. CDR3 coding DNA: TGTGCCAGCAGTTTAACAGCGAACACTGAAGCTTTCTTT. Translated: CASSLTANTEAFF.